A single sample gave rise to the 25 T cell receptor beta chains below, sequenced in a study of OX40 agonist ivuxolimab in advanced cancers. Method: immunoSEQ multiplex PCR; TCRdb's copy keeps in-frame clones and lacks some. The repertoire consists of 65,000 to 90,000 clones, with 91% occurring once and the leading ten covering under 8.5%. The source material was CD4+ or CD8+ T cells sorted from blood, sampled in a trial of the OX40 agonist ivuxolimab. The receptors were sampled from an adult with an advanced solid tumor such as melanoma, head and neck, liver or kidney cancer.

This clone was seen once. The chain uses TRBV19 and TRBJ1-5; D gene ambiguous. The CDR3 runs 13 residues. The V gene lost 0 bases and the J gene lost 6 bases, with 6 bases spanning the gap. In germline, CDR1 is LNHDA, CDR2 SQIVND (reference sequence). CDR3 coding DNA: TGTGCCAGTAGTATAGATGAGGTTCAGCCCCAGCATTTT. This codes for CASSIDEVQPQHF. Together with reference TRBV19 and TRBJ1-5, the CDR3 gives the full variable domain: DGGITQSPKYLFRKEGQNVTLSCEQNLNHDAMYWYRQDPGQGLRLIYYSQIVNDFQKGDIAEGYSVSREKKESFPLTVTSAQKNPTAFYLCASSIDEVQPQHFGDGTRLSIL.

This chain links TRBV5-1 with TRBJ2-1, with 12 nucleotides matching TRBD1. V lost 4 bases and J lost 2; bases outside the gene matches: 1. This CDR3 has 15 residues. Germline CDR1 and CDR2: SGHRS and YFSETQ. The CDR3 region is CASSGTGGAYNEQFF. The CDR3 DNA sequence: TGCGCCAGCAGCGGGACAGGGGGCGCCTACAATGAGCAGTTCTTC.

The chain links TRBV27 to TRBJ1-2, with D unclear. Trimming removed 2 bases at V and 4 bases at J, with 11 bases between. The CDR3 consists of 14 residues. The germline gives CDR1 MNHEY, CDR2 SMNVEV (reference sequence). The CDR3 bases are TGTGCCAGCAGTTTAAATCCGGTACTCTATGGCTACACCTTC. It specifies CASSLNPVLYGYTF.

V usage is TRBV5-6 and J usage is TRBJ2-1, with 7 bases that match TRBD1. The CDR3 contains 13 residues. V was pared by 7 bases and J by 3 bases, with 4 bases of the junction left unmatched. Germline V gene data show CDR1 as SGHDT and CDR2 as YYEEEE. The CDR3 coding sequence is TGTGCCAGCCGGGACAGTATCTACAATGAGCAGTTCTTC. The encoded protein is CASRDSIYNEQFF.

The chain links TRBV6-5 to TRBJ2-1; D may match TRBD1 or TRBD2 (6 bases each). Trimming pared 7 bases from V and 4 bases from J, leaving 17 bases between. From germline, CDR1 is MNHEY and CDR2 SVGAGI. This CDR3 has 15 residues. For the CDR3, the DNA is TGTGCCAGCACCCCACGCTGGGGGGCTTACAATGAGCAGTTCTTC. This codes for CASTPRWGAYNEQFF.

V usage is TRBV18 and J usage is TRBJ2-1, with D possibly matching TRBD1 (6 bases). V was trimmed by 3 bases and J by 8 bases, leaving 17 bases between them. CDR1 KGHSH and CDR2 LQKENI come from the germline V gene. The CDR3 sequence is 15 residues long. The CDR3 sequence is CASSPGHYRDHEQFF. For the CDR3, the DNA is TGTGCCAGCTCACCGGGGCATTACAGGGACCATGAGCAGTTCTTC.

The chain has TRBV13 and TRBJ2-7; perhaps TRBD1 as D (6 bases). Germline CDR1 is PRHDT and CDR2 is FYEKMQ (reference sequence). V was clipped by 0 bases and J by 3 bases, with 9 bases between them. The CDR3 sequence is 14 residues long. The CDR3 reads CASSLGFRGYEQYF. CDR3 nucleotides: TGTGCCAGCAGCTTAGGTTTCAGGGGCTACGAGCAGTACTTC.

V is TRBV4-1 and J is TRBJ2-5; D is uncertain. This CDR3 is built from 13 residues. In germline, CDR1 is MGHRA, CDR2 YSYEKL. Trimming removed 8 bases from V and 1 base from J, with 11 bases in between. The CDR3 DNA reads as TGCGCCAGCGGAGAATCCTTCCAAGAGACCCAGTACTTC. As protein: CASGESFQETQYF.

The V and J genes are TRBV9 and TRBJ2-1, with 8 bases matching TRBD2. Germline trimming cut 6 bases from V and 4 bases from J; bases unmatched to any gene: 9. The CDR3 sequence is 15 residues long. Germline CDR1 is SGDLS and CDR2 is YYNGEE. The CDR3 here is CASTEEGLEYNEQFF. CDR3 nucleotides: TGTGCCAGCACCGAGGAGGGACTAGAGTACAATGAGCAGTTCTTC.

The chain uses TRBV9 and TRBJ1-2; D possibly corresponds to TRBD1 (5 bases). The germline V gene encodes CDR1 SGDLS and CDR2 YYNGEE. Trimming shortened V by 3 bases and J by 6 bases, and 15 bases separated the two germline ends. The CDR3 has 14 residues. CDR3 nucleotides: TGTGCCAGCAGCGGGACGGGGCCCACCAATGGCTACACCTTC. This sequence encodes CASSGTGPTNGYTF.

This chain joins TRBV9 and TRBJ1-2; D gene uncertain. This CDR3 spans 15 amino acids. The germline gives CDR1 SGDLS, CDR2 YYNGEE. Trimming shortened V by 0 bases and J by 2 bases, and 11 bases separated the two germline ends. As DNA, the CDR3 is TGTGCCAGCAGCGTAGGAGTGATGCAAAACTATGGCTACACCTTC. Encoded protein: CASSVGVMQNYGYTF.

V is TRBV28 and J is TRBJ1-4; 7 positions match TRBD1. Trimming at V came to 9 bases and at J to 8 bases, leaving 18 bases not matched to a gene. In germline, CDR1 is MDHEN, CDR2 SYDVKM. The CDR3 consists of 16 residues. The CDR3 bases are TGTGCCAGTAACAGGGGCGGAGAGAGCGGGGGGGAAAAACTGTTTTTT. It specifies CASNRGGESGGEKLFF.

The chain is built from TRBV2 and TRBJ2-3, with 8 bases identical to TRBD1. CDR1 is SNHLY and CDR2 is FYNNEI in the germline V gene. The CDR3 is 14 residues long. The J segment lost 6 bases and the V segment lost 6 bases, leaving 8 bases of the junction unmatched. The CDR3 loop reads CASSDRGALDTQYF. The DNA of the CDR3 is TGTGCCAGCAGCGACAGGGGCGCACTTGATACGCAGTATTTT.

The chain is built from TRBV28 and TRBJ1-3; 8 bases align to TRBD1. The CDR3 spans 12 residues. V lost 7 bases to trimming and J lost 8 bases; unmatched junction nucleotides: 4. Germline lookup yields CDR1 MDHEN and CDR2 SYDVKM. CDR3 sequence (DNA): TGTGCCAGCACAGGGGGCGAATACACCATATATTTT. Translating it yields CASTGGEYTIYF.

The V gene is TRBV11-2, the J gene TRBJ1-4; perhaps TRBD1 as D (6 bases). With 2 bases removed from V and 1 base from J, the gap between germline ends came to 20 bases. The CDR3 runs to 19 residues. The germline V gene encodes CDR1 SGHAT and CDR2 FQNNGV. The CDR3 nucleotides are TGTGCCAGCAGCTTAAGGATTGGGGGCGCCGGCTTAACTAATGAAAAACTGTTTTTT. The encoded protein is CASSLRIGGAGLTNEKLFF.

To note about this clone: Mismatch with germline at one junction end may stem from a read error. The DNA of the CDR3 is TGCGCCAGCAGCCAAGTAGGGGGGGCTAAATATGGCTACACCTTC. Translating gives CASSQVGGAKYGYTF. The chain carries TRBV4-3 and TRBJ1-2; maybe TRBD1 (6 bases). This CDR3 is built from 15 residues. Germline CDR1 LGHNA, CDR2 YSLEER.

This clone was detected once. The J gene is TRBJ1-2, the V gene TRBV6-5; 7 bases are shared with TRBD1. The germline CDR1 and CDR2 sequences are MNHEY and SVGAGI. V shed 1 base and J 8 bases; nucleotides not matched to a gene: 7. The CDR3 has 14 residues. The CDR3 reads CASSYYRGGGGYTF. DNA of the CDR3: TGTGCCAGCAGTTACTATCGAGGGGGCGGCGGCTACACCTTC.

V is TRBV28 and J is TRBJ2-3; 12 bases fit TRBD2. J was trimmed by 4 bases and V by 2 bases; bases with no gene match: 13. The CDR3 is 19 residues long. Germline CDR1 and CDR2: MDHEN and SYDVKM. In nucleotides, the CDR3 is TGTGCCAGCAGTTTACGGACTAGCGGGGCCCGGGTTCCCCCAGATACGCAGTATTTT. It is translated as CASSLRTSGARVPPDTQYF.

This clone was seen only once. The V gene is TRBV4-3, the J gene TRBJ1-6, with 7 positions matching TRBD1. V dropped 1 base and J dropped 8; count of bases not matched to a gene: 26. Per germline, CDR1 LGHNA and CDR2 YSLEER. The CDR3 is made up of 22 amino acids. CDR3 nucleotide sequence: TGCGCCAGCAGCCAAGGAAAACCCAGACAGGGAGGGAATAGTCCCGGTTATTCACCCCTCCACTTT. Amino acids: CASSQGKPRQGGNSPGYSPLHF.

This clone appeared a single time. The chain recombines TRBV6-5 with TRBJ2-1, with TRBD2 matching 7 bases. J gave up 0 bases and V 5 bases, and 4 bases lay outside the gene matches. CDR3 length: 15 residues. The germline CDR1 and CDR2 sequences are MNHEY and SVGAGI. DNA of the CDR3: TGTGCCAGCAGTGGGACTACGAGCTCCTACAATGAGCAGTTCTTC. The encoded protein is CASSGTTSSYNEQFF.

CDR3 sequence reads: CASYYQETQYF. CDR3 nucleotide sequence: TGTGCCAGCTATTACCAAGAGACCCAGTACTTC. The V gene is TRBV2, the J gene TRBJ2-5; D gene uncertain. The CDR3 loop spans 11 amino acids. Trimming took off 8 bases at V and 0 bases at J, with 4 bases between the two ends. Germline lookup yields CDR1 SNHLY and CDR2 FYNNEI.

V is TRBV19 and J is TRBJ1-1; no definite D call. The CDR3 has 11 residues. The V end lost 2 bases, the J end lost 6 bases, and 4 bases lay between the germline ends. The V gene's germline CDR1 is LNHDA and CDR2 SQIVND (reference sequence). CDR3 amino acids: CASSIFSEAFF. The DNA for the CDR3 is TGTGCCAGTAGTATATTTTCTGAAGCTTTCTTT.

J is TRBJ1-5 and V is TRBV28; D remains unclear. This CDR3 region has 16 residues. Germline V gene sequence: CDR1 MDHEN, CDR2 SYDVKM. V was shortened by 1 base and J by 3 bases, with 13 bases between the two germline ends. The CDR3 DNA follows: TGTGCCAGCAGTTTATCTCTCCGACGGCACAATCAGCCCCAGCATTTT. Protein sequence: CASSLSLRRHNQPQHF.

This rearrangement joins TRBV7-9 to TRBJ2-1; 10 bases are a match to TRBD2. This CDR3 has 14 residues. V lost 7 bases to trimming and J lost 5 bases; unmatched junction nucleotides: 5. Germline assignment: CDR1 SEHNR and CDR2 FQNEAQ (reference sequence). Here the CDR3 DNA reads TGTGCCAGCACCCTACTAGCGGGACACAATGAGCAGTTCTTC. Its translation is CASTLLAGHNEQFF.

CDR3 protein: CASSVVSGGHYNEQFF. The DNA of the CDR3 is TGTGCCAGCAGCGTAGTAAGCGGGGGCCACTACAATGAGCAGTTCTTC. The rearrangement joins TRBV9 to TRBJ2-1; TRBD2 matches at 8 bases. The CDR3 consists of 16 residues. Trimming at V came to 0 bases and at J to 3 bases, leaving 5 bases not matched to a gene. Germline CDR1 SGDLS, CDR2 YYNGEE.